This T cell receptor beta chain stems from a study of shared clonotypes between healthy human individuals. As to this clone: Its antigen is as yet unknown.

Profiling relied on immunoSEQ multiplex PCR, and the TCRdb table lists in-frame clones only, not all of them. The repertoire includes approximately 100,000 clones, 67% of them detected once, and about 25% sits in the top ten. Regarding the study as a whole: Only blood was sampled; tissue repertoires likely differ.

The CDR3 is made up of 17 amino acids. The V end lost 3 bases, the J end lost 0 bases, and 14 bases lay between the germline ends. Germline V lookup: CDR1 LNHDA, CDR2 SQIVND (reference sequence). Sequenced material: memory CD8+ T cells sorted from blood. Subset described: CD45RO+ cells pooled with CCR7-negative TemRA cells. The TCR originated in a woman aged 30 to 39 in good health. The chain couples TRBV19 to TRBJ2-2; D is unresolved. Written as DNA, the CDR3 is TGTGCCAGTAGTATCTGGGCCTTAGCCACGAACACCGGGGAGCTGTTTTTT. Translating it yields CASSIWALATNTGELFF.